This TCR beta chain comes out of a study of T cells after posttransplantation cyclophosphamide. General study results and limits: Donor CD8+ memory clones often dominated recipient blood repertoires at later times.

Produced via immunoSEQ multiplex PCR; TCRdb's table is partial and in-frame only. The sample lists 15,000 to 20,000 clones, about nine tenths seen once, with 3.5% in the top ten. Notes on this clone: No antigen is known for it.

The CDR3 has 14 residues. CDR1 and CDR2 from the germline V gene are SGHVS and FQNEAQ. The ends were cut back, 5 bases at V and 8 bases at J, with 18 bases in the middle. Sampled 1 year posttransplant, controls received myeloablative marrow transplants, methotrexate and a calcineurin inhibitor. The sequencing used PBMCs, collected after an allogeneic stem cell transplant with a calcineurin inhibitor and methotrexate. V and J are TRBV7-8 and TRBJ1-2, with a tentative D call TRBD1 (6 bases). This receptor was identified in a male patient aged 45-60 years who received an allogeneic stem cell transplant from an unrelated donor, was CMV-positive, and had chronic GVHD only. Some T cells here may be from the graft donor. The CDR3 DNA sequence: TGTGCCAGCAGCCGAGATTCAGGGGTAGAAGGCTACACCTTC. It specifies CASSRDSGVEGYTF.